These T cell receptor beta chains were read from a single sample in a study of blood T cell repertoires in COVID-19. Profiled with immunoSEQ multiplex PCR; TCRdb holds only in-frame clones, not every one. This sample yields 95,000 to 150,000 clones, of which more than 80% are seen a single time; around 4% belongs to the top ten. The sequenced material came from peripheral blood. These receptors all come from a man in his forties or fifties with acute or convalescent COVID-19. Each CDR3 is given with its conserved first and last residue. The D gene is left open where the match is weak. Clone size is stated in some rows and not others, as once, few, many or a class when expanded.

TRBV5-6,-,-,TRBJ1-3,CASSRGSSPSGNTIYF,TGTGCCAGCAGCCGGGGGTCTTCGCCCTCTGGAAACACCATATATTTT
TRBV29-1,TRBD1,-,TRBJ1-4,CSVVGQANQLFF,TGCAGCGTTGTCGGACAGGCCAATCAGCTGTTTTTT
TRBV5-1,TRBD1,-,TRBJ1-5,CASSLLPGQGSQPQHF,TGCGCCAGCAGCTTGTTACCCGGACAGGGAAGTCAGCCCCAGCATTTT
TRBV9,TRBD1,-,TRBJ2-5,CASSQRGQGGWETQYF,TGTGCCAGCAGCCAACGAGGACAGGGGGGTTGGGAGACCCAGTACTTC
TRBV6-5,TRBD1,-,TRBJ1-1,CASSPTGAMNTEAFF,TGTGCCAGCAGTCCGACAGGGGCAATGAACACTGAAGCTTTCTTT
TRBV19,TRBD1,-,TRBJ1-2,CASSLTGDDGYTF,TGTGCCAGTAGTCTGACAGGGGACGATGGCTACACCTTC
TRBV5-8,-,-,TRBJ2-2,CASSRGRIRSGELFF,TGTGCCAGCAGCAGGGGCCGCATACGGTCCGGGGAGCTGTTTTTT
TRBV3-1/TRBV3-2,-,once,TRBJ1-1,CASSKGTPIFRTEAFF,TGTGCCAGCAGCAAAGGGACTCCCATTTTTCGCACTGAAGCTTTCTTT
TRBV6-1,TRBD1,-,TRBJ2-5,CASSVITGGAVPETQYF,TGTGCCAGCAGTGTTATCACAGGGGGCGCAGTCCCAGAGACCCAGTACTTC
TRBV7-6,-,-,TRBJ1-3,CASSSDDGNTIYF,TGTGCCAGCAGCTCAGATGATGGAAACACCATATATTTT
TRBV5-1,TRBD1,-,TRBJ2-1,CASSLWDRVSNEQFF,TGCGCCAGCAGCTTGTGGGACAGGGTTTCAAATGAGCAGTTCTTC
TRBV21-1,-,-,TRBJ2-4,CASSKLGPGVAKNIQYF,TGTGCCAGCAGCAAGTTGGGGCCGGGTGTAGCCAAAAACATTCAGTACTTC
TRBV30,-,-,TRBJ2-1,CAWRILGRSNSYNEQFF,TGTGCCTGGAGGATCTTGGGGAGATCTAACTCCTACAATGAGCAGTTCTTC